One TCR beta chain is described in this entry. This sample was included in a study of blood T cell repertoires in COVID-19. As for the study in general: Some COVID-19 samples were acute and others convalescent; all came from the United States, Italy and Spain.

Germline V CDR1 and CDR2: SGHKS, YYEKEE (reference sequence). The CDR3 length is 16 residues. The V and J ends lost 0 bases and 1 base respectively, with 12 bases between them. In the authors' workflow: Reference gene primer amplification yielded estimated nucleated cell counts. The assay was immunoSEQ multiplex PCR, and TCRdb's table has in-frame clones only and misses some. The V and J calls and clone size are taken from that table; D and trimming were inferred from the DNA. The sample has tens of thousands of clones; about 88% are singletons. V usage is TRBV5-5 and J usage is TRBJ2-3; D possibly corresponds to TRBD2 (6 bases). Material for sequencing was peripheral blood. The sequence was collected from a man in his forties or fifties with active COVID-19. The CDR3 here is CASSLVGTGRTDTQYF. The CDR3 DNA follows: TGTGCCAGCAGCTTGGTTGGGACTGGCCGCACAGATACGCAGTATTTT. Full variable domain (remainder filled in from reference TRBV5-5 and TRBJ2-3): DAGVTQSPTHLIKTRGQQVTLRCSPISGHKSVSWYQQVLGQGPQFIFQYYEKEERGRGNFPDRFSARQFPNYSSELNVNALLLGDSALYLCASSLVGTGRTDTQYFGPGTRLTVL.